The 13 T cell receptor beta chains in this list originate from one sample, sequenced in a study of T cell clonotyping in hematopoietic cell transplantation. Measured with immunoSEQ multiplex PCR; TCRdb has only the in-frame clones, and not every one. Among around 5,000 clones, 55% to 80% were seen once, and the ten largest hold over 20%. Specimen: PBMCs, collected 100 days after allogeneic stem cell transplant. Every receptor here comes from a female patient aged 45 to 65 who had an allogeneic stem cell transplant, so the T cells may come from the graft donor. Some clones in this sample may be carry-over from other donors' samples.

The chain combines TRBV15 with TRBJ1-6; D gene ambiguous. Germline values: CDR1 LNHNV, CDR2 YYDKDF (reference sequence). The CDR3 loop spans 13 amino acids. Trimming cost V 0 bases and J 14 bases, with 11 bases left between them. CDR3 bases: TGTGCCACCAGCAGAGATACGGGGAGTACCCTCCACTTT. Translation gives CATSRDTGSTLHF.

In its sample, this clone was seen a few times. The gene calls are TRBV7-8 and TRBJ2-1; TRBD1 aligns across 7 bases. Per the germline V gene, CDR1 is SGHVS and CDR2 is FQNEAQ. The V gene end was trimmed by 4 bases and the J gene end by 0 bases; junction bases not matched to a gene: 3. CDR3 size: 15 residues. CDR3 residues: CASSSGQSSYNEQFF. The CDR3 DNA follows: TGTGCCAGCAGCTCGGGACAGAGCTCCTACAATGAGCAGTTCTTC.

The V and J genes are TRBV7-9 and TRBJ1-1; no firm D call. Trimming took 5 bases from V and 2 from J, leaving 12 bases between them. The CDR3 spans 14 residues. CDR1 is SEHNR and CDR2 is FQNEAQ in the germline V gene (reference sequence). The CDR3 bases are TGTGCCAGCAGCCGGGGAGACGGAAACACTGAAGCTTTCTTT. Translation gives CASSRGDGNTEAFF.

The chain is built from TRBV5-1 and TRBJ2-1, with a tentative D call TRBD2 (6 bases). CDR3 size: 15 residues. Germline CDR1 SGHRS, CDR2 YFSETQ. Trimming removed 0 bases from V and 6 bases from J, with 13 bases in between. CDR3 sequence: CASSLESGLRNEQFF. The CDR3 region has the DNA TGCGCCAGCAGCTTGGAATCGGGACTCCGCAATGAGCAGTTCTTC.

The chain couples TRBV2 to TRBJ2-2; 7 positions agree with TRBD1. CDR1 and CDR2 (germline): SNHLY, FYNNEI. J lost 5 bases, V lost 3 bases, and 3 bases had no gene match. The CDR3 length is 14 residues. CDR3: CASSDRGSTGELFF. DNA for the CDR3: TGTGCCAGCAGTGACAGGGGGTCAACCGGGGAGCTGTTTTTT.

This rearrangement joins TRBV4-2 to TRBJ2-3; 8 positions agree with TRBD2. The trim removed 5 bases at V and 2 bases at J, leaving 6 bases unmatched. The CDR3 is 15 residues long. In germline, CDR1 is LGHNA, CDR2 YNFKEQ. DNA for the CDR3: TGTGCCAGCAGCAAGACTAGCGACGACACAGATACGCAGTATTTT. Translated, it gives CASSKTSDDTDTQYF.

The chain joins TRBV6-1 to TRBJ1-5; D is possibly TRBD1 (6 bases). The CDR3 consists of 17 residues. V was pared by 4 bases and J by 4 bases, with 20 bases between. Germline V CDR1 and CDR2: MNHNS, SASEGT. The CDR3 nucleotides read TGTGCCAGCAGTGGCTTACAGGGCGCGGGGTGGAATCAGCCCCAGCATTTT. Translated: CASSGLQGAGWNQPQHF.

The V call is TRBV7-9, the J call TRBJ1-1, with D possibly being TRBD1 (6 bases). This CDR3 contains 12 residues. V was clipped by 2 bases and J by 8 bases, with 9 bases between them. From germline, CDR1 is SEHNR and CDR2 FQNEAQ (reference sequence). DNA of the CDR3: TGTGCCAGCAGCTTAACGACAGGCGAAGCTTTCTTT. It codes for CASSLTTGEAFF.

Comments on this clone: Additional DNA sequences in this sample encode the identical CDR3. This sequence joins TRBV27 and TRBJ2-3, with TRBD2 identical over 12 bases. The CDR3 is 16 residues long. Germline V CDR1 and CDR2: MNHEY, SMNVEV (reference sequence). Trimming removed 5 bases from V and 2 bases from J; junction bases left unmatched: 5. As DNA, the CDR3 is TGTGCCAGCAGTCCGCGACTAGCGGGAGCCACAGATACGCAGTATTTT. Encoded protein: CASSPRLAGATDTQYF.

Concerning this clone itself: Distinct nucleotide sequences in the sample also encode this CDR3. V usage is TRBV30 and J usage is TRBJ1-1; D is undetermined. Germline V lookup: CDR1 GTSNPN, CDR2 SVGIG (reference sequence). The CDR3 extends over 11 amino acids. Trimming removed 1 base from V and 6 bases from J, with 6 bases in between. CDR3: CAWSGQSEAFF. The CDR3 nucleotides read TGTGCCTGGAGTGGTCAGTCTGAAGCTTTCTTT. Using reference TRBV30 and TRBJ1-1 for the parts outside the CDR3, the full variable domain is SQTIHQWPATLVQPVGSPLSLECTVEGTSNPNLYWYRQAAGRGLQLLFYSVGIGQISSEVPQNLSASRPQDRQFILSSKKLLLSDSGFYLCAWSGQSEAFFGQGTRLTVV.

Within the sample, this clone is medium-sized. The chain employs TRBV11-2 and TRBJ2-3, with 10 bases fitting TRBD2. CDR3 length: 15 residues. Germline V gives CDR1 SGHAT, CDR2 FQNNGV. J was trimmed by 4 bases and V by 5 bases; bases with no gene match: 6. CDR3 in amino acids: CASSHQREGPDTQYF. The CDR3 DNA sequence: TGTGCCAGCAGCCACCAGCGGGAGGGCCCAGATACGCAGTATTTT.

Here the CDR3 DNA reads TGTGCCAGCAGCTATCTTCGCACAGATACGCAGTATTTT. As protein: CASSYLRTDTQYF. This sequence joins TRBV7-9 and TRBJ2-3; D remains unclear. This CDR3 region has 13 residues. V lost 4 bases, J lost 1 base, and 6 bases lay in between. CDR1 SEHNR and CDR2 FQNEAQ come from the germline V gene (reference sequence).

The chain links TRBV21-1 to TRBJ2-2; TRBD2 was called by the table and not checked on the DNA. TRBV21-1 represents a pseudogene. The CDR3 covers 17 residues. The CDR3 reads CANKPALAALRGGELFF. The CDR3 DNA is TGTGCCAATAAACCGGCGCTAGCGGCCCTACGGGGCGGGGAGCTGTTTTTT.